This TCR beta chain is from a study of cytomegalovirus exposure and HLA in healthy donors (dated by TCRdb to the late 2010s). A note on the overall study: In an earlier analysis of several hundred of the donors, 250 to 300 Gb of sequence data and 120 million or so unique TCR beta sequences from 150 million to 200 million T cells were reported. In a later analysis, previously published TCR beta repertoires from some 640 donors were re-analyzed and high-resolution HLA genotyping was added so that TCR occurrence patterns could be studied. In a later genetic analysis, genome-wide SNP genotypes for about 65% of the roughly 700 donors were used, and that subset was treated as a discovery cohort. The study combined high-throughput TCR immunosequencing, statistical association of individual TCRs with disease status, and machine learning to predict cytomegalovirus infection status. The T cell repertoires of 666 subjects were profiled by immunosequencing and related to cytomegalovirus serostatus. HLA typing included class I and class II loci at four-digit resolution. Roughly 300 gigabases of sequencing data and tens of millions of unique TCR sequences were included in an early release covering over 600 HLA-typed donors. On average, around 200,000 unique TCR beta nucleotide sequences were sequenced per donor among a few hundred genotyped donors of the cohort, with roughly 18% of those sequences being non-productive. Donor age, sex, ethnicity and CMV serostatus were collected together with the repertoire data. The study was designed to test whether signatures of past pathogen exposure could be identified by cataloging public T cell receptors. A separate validation cohort of roughly 110 different subjects was used in addition to the 666-subject first cohort. To decide whether each TCR beta V gene segment behaved as functional or pseudogenic, an earlier analysis of some 600 of the donors relied on high-throughput TCR beta sequencing. Every discovery cohort repertoire had been produced on one sequencing platform. Of the approximately 370 genotyped donors, 80% to 90% were placed in the genetic ancestry cluster associated with self-reported Caucasian donors. The later analysis used no new phenotypic data to find candidate immune exposures, relying instead on TCR beta sequences and their occurrence across donors. Roughly 5 DR-DQ haplotypes were handled as single units for association and clustering, since linkage in the cohort was strong. Typing coverage varied by locus: about 629-630 donors for A, B, C, DRB1 and DQB1; 522 for DQA1; 600 to 610 for DPA1; fewer than 480 for DPB1. Overall study outcomes, separate from this receptor: A later genetic analysis associated a missense DCLRE1C variant with V-gene and J-gene trimming of TCR beta chains, and an independent cohort replicated the association. In this cohort, only TCR beta chains were sequenced, and detectable features were limited by the absence of alpha or paired-chain data. Across donors, most TCR sequences were observed very rarely, whereas some public TCRs were present in many individuals. A later analysis reported that several top co-occurrence clusters appeared linked to parvovirus B19, influenza, CMV and Epstein-Barr virus. In a later analysis, TCR association rates were found to vary across HLA loci, with the most associated TCRs seen for DRB1 alleles and the fewest for HLA-C alleles. In a later analysis, HLA-associated TCR beta chains showed more clonal expansion and lower generation probabilities than non-associated chains that were equally common. The study listed 164 TCR beta chains as associated with cytomegalovirus. A further reported finding was that TCR beta sequences accurately predicted the HLA-A and HLA-B alleles for most subjects in the first cohort. Because counts were too low, roughly 16 rarely observed V segments, including chromosome 9 orphons, were excluded from the earlier analysis of about 500 of the donors. Cytomegalovirus status was reported to be diagnosed by the classifier with high specificity and sensitivity in both the original and validation cohorts. Linkage disequilibrium might explain the correlated functional status among segregating V segments, but an unknown experimental factor could not be excluded. At a false discovery rate of 0.05, a later analysis linked 15,000 to 20,000 TCR beta sequences to specific HLA alleles. Broadly in line with IMGT annotations, most TCR beta V segments showed up in productive rearrangements about 87% or about 30% of the time in an earlier analysis of several hundred of the donors. A cluster of highly shared sequence variants was judged likely to be a technical artifact of the sequencing pipeline. A later genetic analysis reported fewer N-insertions in productive TCRs among donors in an Asian-associated ancestry cluster than the roughly 650-donor mean. In a later analysis, most CMV-associated TCR beta chains were found to appear HLA-restricted, with HLA associations seemingly driven largely by CMV exposure. Because HLA typing was unavailable for some donors at each locus, only the typed subset was used in association tests. For the cohort, immune exposure information was limited to CMV serostatus. Presence/absence analyses assumed roughly uniform sequencing depth across donors, an assumption that may not hold. Strong co-occurrence of HLA alleles, especially DR and DQ, made assigning TCR associations to individual alleles difficult. Some IMGT-functional V segments, including TRBV6-2 and TRBV6-3, could not be distinguished by the 87-base-pair reads and were therefore excluded. It was suggested by the authors that the approach could potentially be generalized to other disease states and immunological phenotypes. In vitro tests confirmed that a few of the cytomegalovirus-associated TCR beta chains recognize cytomegalovirus antigens.

The method behind the library was the immunoSEQ multiplex PCR assay. For the multiplex PCR, a mixture combining 60 forward primers for TCR Vbeta segments and 13 reverse primers for TCR Jbeta segments was used. The CDR3 region of rearranged TCR beta genes was amplified from genomic DNA by a multiplex PCR assay. Amplified TCR beta libraries were sequenced as 87-base-pair reads on the Illumina HiSeq System. The authors processed their data as follows. In a later analysis, about 80 million unique TCR beta chains were counted across the 500 to 850 repertoires, and roughly 11 million of these chains were shared by at least two donors. To remove PCR and sequencing errors, raw reads were error-corrected and collapsed into unique sequences using a nearest-neighbor algorithm that merged closely related sequences. To assign V, D and J gene segments, CDR3 sequences were aligned to IMGT reference sequences. For a sequence to be retained, a match of at least six nucleotides to both a V gene segment and a J gene segment was required. A rearrangement was called productive if the CDR3 had no stop codons and remained in frame with V and J, and every other rearrangement was called non-productive. CDR3 was defined according to IMGT convention as the region running from the second conserved V-encoded cysteine to the conserved J-encoded phenylalanine. The earlier analysis of 500 to 600 of the donors excluded sequences that lacked an unambiguous match to a single V gene segment. An earlier analysis of almost 600 of the donors classified V segments as functional when productive rearrangements were above 56.7% and as segregating when the standard deviation between donors was above 5%. A statistical classification framework was developed to diagnose cytomegalovirus status using the catalog of TCR beta chain sequences. In a later analysis, V and J genes were assigned by comparing TCR nucleotide sequences against IMGT/GENE-DB human TR gene sequences. A later analysis assigned CDR3 sequences and most-parsimonious VDJ recombination scenarios with the TCRdist pipeline. A later analysis defined each TCR beta chain by its CDR3 amino acid sequence plus V-gene family, and excluded reads lacking a unique V-gene family. In a later analysis, 500 to 700 highly shared, low-generation-probability nucleotide sequences were removed to address suspected cross-contamination and a sequencing artifact. A later analysis calculated a clonal expansion index for each public chain from normalized within-repertoire ranks of inferred template counts. Generation probabilities in a later analysis came from a VDJ recombination model fitted to out-of-frame rearrangements, and those results were checked against IGoR. Hypergeometric tests were used in a later analysis to score TCR-TCR, TCR-HLA and TCR-CMV co-occurrence, with a repertoire-size bias correction applied to the TCR pairs. In a later analysis, false discovery rates were estimated by permuting HLA or CMV assignments 20 times. In a later analysis, co-occurring TCRs were grouped with DBSCAN, and TCRdist sequence similarity was added when clustering was performed within HLA-allele-positive subsets. For co-occurrence clustering, repertoires with fewer than 30,000 or more than 120,000 public chains were excluded, along with four or five repertoires with anomalous nucleotide sharing. This immuneACCESS table, as held by TCRdb, lists in-frame sequences with V and J called but not all clones. Of the missing ones, under half trace to an unresolved V gene in checked studies; the others have no known cause. The V and J calls and clone size were taken over from that table, and D and trimming were inferred from the DNA. This sample has under 130,000 clones in its table, and roughly three quarters of those were observed once. The ten biggest clones cover about 4.1% of the sample.

The cohort consisted of hundreds of healthy bone marrow donors. All cohort members were sampled while nominally healthy, although unrecorded immune exposures were likely present. The donor tested CMV seropositive, placing the donor among the roughly 300 seropositive members of the cohort. A peripheral blood sample was collected from each donor, and TCR beta sequencing was performed on peripheral blood mononuclear cells. The Qiagen DNeasy Blood Extraction Kit was used to extract genomic DNA from the blood cell samples. Only one count was recorded for this clone. The antigen it recognizes is unknown. The record has no base qualities; no much larger clone is one base away. V lost 4 bases and J lost 4 bases, and the count of bases not matched to a germline gene is 6. The CDR3 contains 14 residues, cysteine and phenylalanine counted. Of the read, only the CDR3 DNA is kept; its 42 bases are in frame from base 1. The CDR1 and CDR2 encoded by the germline V gene are SGHRS and YFSETQ.

The sequence was collected from a man in his fifties or sixties in good health and CMV-seropositive. Sequencing input: PBMCs. The chain uses TRBV5-1 and TRBJ2-5, and TRBD1 aligns with 8 junction nucleotides. For the CDR3, the sequence is CASSPGRGLETQYF. The nucleotide sequence is TGCGCCAGCAGCCCCGGCAGGGGGCTAGAGACCCAGTACTTC.